The T cell receptor beta chain under discussion was sequenced for a study of blood T cell repertoires in COVID-19. The method was immunoSEQ multiplex PCR; TCRdb's version includes in-frame clones alone and lacks a portion of them. The table lists roughly 80,000 clones, roughly four fifths of them singletons. The source of this sequence is a human donor in a cohort sampled during active COVID-19. Sequenced sample: peripheral blood.

CDR3 amino acids: CASSEYFSPKGYTF. The CDR3, as DNA: TGTGCCAGCAGTGAATATTTCTCACCTAAGGGCTACACCTTC. The chain recombines TRBV25-1 with TRBJ1-2; D remains unclear. The V gene lost 0 bases and the J gene lost 8 bases, with 13 bases spanning the gap. This CDR3 has 14 amino acids. CDR1 is MGHDK, CDR2 SYGVNS, per germline.